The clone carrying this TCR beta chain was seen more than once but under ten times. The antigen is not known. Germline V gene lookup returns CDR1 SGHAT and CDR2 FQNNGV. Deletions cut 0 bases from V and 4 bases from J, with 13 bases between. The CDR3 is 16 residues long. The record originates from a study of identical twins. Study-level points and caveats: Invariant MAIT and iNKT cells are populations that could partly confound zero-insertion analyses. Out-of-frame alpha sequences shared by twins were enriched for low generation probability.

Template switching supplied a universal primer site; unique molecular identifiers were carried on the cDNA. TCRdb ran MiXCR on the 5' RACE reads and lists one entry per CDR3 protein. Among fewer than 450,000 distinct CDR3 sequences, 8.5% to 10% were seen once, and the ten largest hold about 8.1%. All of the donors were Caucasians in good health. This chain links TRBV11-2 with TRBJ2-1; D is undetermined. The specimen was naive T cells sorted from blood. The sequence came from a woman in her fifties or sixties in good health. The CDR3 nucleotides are TGTGCCAGCAGCTTAGAGGTCATTACGGTTTACAATGAGCAGTTCTTC. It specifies CASSLEVITVYNEQFF.